This T cell receptor beta chain was recorded in a study of T-cell reconstitution after alpha-beta-depleted transplantation in children. This clonotype was recorded a few times. V was clipped by 0 bases and J by 3 bases; unmatched bases: 18. The CDR3 loop spans 20 amino acids. CDR1 and CDR2 from the germline V gene are DFQATT and SNEGSKA (reference sequence). Unique molecular identifiers were used to barcode this TCRbeta library. TCRdb reanalysed the PCR reads using MiXCR and keeps one entry per CDR3 protein. The table shows about 500,000 distinct CDR3 sequences, with less than 35% occurring only once.

This specimen was PBMCs from the stem cell graft donor, taken from the stem cell graft. The chain is built from TRBV20-1 and TRBJ2-1; TRBD2 aligns across 9 bases. The receptor comes from a human donor who donated a stem cell graft to a child with aplastic anemia. The CDR3 loop is CSAREEEREAPYANYNEQFF. CDR3 nucleotide sequence: TGCAGTGCTAGAGAGGAGGAGCGGGAGGCTCCCTACGCAAACTACAATGAGCAGTTCTTC.